This entry features one TCR beta chain sequence. CDR3 length: 17 residues. Germline assignment: CDR1 SNHLY and CDR2 FYNNEI. The trim removed 6 bases at V and 9 bases at J, leaving 20 bases unmatched. Here immunoSEQ multiplex PCR was the method, and the copy in TCRdb shows in-frame clones only, minus some. Of 450,000 or so clones in the sample, about 90% were seen once. This specimen belongs to a study of blood T cell repertoires in COVID-19. Material for sequencing was peripheral blood. V usage is TRBV2 and J usage is TRBJ2-1; 7 bases match TRBD1. The source is a man between 18 and 35 years old with COVID-19, enrolled during active disease. The CDR3 spells CASRDPRGGESPPEQFF. CDR3 nucleotides: TGTGCCAGCAGGGATCCGAGAGGGGGCGAGTCCCCTCCTGAGCAGTTCTTC.